This T cell receptor (beta chain) stems from a study of memory CD8 T cells in hepatitis C reinfection. The V gene's germline CDR1 is SGDLS and CDR2 YYNGEE. V shed 4 bases and J shed 7 bases, with 8 bases lying between them. The CDR3 sequence is 12 residues long. TCRdb's table, derived via immunoSEQ multiplex PCR, lists solely in-frame clones and lacks some. The sample has 45,000 to 55,000 clones, approximately 89% seen once. As to time point: pre-reinfection, 55 to 20 weeks before reinfection detection. The sorted cells went straight to TCR sequencing with no prior in vitro expansion. Material: naive CD8+ T cells sorted from blood. The sequence derives from a man between 18 and 29 years old with hepatitis C virus infection. This chain links TRBV9 with TRBJ2-2; D remains unclear. The CDR3 is CASSPHSGELFF. DNA of the CDR3: TGTGCCAGCAGCCCTCATAGCGGGGAGCTGTTTTTT.